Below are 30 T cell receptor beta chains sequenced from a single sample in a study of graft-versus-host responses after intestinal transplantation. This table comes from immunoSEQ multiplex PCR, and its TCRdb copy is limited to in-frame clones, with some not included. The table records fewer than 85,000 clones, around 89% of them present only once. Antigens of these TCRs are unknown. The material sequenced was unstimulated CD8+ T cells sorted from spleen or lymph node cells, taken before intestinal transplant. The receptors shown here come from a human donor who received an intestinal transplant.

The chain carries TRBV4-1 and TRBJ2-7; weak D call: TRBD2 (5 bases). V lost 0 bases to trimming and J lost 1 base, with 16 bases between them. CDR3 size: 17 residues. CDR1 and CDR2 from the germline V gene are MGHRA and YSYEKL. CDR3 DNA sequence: TGCGCCAGCAGCCAAGATTACGGCGAGAGGGCTTCCTACGAGCAGTACTTC. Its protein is CASSQDYGERASYEQYF.

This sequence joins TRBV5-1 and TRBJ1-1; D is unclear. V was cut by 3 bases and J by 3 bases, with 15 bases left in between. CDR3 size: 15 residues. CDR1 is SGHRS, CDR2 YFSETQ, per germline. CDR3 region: CASSSCRGEHTEAFF. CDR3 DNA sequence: TGCGCCAGCAGCTCTTGTCGGGGTGAGCACACTGAAGCTTTCTTT.

CDR3 nucleotide sequence: TGCGCCAGCAGCCAAGAGGGCGAGCAGTTCTTC. Its translation is CASSQEGEQFF. The rearrangement links TRBV4-1 to TRBJ2-1; no clear D gene. V was cut by 0 bases and J by 10 bases, with 4 bases left in between. Germline lookup yields CDR1 MGHRA and CDR2 YSYEKL. The CDR3 is made up of 11 amino acids.

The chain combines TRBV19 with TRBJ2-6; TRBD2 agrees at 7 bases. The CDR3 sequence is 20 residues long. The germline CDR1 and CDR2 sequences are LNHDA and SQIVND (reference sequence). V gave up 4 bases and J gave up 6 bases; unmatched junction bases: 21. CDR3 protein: CASSTAGREGWYPEANVLTF. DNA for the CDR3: TGTGCCAGTAGTACGGCAGGGAGGGAGGGGTGGTATCCTGAGGCCAACGTCCTGACTTTC.

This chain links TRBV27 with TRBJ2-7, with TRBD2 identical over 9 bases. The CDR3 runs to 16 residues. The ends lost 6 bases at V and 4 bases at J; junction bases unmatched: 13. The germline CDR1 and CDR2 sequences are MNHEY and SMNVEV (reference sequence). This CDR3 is CASRQTIAGEEYEQYF. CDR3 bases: TGTGCCAGCAGGCAAACTATAGCGGGAGAAGAATACGAGCAGTACTTC.

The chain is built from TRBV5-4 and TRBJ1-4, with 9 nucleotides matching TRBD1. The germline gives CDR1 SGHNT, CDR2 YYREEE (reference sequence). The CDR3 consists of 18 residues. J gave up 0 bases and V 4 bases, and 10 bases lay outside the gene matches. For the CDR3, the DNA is TGTGCCAGCAGCCTCTATGGGACAGGGACAGCAACTAATGAAAAACTGTTTTTT. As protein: CASSLYGTGTATNEKLFF.

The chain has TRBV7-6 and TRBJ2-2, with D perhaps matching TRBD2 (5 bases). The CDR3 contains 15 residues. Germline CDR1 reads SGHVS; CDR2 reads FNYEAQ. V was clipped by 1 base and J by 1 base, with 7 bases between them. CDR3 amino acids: CASSLGAGNTGELFF. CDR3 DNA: TGTGCCAGCAGCTTAGGTGCGGGGAACACCGGGGAGCTGTTTTTT.

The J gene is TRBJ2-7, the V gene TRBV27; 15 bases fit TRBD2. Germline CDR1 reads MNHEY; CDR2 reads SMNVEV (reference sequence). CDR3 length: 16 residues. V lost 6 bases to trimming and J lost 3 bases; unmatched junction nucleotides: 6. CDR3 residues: CASRSGTSGRLYEQYF. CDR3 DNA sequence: TGTGCCAGCAGATCCGGGACTAGCGGGAGGCTCTACGAGCAGTACTTC.

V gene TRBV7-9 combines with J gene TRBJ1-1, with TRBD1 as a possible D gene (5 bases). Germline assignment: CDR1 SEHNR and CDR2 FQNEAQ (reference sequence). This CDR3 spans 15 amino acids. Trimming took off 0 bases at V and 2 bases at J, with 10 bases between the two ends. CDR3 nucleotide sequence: TGTGCCAGCAGCTTAGCTGACAGTAGAAACACTGAAGCTTTCTTT. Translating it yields CASSLADSRNTEAFF.

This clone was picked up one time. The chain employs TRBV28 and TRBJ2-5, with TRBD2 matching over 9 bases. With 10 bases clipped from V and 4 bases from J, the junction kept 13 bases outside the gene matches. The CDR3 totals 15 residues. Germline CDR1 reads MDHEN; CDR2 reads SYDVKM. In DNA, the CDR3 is TGTGCCACCATCTCGGGAGCGGGGGGCCTAGAGACCCAGTACTTC. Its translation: CATISGAGGLETQYF.

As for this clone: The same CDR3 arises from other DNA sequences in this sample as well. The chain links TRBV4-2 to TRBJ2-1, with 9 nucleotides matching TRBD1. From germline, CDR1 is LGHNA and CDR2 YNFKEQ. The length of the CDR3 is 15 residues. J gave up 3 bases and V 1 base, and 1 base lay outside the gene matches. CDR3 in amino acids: CASSQGTGDYNEQFF. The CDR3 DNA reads TGTGCCAGCAGCCAAGGGACAGGGGACTACAATGAGCAGTTCTTC.

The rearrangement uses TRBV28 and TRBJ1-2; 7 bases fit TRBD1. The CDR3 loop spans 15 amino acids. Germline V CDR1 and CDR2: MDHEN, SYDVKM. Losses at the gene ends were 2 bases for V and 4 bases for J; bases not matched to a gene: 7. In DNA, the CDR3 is TGTGCCAGCAGTTTACTAATACAGGGGAGCTATGGCTACACCTTC. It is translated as CASSLLIQGSYGYTF.

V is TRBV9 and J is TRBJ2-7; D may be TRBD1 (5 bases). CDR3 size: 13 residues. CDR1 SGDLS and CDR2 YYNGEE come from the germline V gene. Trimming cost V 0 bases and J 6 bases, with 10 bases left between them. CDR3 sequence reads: CASSVEGSGEQYF. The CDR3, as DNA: TGTGCCAGCAGCGTAGAGGGGTCCGGCGAGCAGTACTTC.

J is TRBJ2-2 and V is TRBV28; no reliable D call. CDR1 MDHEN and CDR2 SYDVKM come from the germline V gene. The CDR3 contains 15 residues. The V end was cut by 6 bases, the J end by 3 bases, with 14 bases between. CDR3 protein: CASRLQRPDTGELFF. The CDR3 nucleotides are TGTGCCAGCAGACTTCAGCGACCTGACACCGGGGAGCTGTTTTTT.

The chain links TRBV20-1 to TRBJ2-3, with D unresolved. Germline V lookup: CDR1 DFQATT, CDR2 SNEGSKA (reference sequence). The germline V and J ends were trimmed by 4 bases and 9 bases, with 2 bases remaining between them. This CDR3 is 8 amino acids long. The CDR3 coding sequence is TGCAGTGCTACAACGCAGTATTTT. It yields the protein CSATTQYF.

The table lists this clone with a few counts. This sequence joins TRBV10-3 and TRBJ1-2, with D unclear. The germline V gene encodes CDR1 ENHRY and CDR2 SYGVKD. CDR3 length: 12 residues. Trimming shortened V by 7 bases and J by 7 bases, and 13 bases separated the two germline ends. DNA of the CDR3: TGTGCCATCAAGGGAGGGCGAGGTGGCTACACCTTC. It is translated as CAIKGGRGGYTF.

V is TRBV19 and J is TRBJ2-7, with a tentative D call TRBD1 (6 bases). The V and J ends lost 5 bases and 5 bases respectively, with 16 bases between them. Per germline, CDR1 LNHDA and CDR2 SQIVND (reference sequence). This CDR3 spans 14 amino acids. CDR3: CASSSGQSWNEQYF. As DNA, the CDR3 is TGTGCCAGTAGTTCAGGACAGTCCTGGAACGAGCAGTACTTC.

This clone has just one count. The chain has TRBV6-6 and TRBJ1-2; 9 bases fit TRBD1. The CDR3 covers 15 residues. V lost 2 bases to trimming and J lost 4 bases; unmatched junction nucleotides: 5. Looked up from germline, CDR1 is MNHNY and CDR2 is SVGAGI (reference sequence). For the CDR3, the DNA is TGTGCCAGCAGTTACGCCCGGGACAGGGTCTATGGCTACACCTTC. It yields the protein CASSYARDRVYGYTF.

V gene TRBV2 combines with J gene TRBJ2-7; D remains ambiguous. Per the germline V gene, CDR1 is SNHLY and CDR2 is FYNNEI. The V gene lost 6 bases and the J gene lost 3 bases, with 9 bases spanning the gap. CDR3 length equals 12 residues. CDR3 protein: CASSADNYEQYF. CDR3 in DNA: TGTGCCAGCAGCGCCGACAACTACGAGCAGTACTTC.

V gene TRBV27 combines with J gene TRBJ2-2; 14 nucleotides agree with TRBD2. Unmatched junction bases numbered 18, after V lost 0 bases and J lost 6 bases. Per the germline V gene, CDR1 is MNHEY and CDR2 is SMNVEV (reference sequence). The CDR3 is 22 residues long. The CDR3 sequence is CASSLSPPGVGLAGVRSGELFF. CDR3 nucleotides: TGTGCCAGCAGTTTATCTCCCCCGGGTGTGGGACTAGCGGGAGTTAGGTCCGGGGAGCTGTTTTTT.

The DNA for the CDR3 is TGTGCCAGCAGTTCCGGACACGAGAATCAGCCCCAGCATTTT. Protein product: CASSSGHENQPQHF. The chain links TRBV6-5 to TRBJ1-5; D is perhaps TRBD1 (5 bases). The germline V gene has CDR1 MNHEY and CDR2 SVGAGI. Between the trimmed V and J ends, which lost 4 bases and 4 bases, there was a span of 11 bases. The CDR3 loop spans 14 amino acids.

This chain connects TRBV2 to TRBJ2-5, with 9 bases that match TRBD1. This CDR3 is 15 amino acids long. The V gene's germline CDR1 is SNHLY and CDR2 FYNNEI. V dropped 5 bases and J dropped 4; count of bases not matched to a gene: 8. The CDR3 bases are TGTGCCAGCAGTTACAGGGGGCGCGAGGTAGAGACCCAGTACTTC. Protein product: CASSYRGREVETQYF.

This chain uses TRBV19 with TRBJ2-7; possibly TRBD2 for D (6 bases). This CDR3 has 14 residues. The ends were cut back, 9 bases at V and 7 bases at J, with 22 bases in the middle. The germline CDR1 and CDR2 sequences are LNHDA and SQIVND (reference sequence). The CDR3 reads CARHTGVAYGEQYF. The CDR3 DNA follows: TGTGCCAGGCACACGGGAGTAGCCTACGGGGAGCAGTACTTC.

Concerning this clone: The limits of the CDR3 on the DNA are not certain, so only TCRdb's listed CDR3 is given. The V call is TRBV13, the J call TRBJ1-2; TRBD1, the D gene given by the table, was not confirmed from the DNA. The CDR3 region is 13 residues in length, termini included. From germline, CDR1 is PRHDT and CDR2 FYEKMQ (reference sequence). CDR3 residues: CASSFGTGTRNTF.

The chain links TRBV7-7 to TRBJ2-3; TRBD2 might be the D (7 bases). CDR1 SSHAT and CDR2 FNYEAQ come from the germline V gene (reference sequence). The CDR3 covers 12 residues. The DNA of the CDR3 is TGTGCTATAGGGGGGGGGCGAGATACGCAGTATTTT. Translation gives CAIGGGRDTQYF.

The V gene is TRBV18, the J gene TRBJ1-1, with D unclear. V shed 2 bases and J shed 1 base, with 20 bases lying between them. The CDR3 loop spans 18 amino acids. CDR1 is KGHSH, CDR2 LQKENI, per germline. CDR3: CASSPVQPTAEENTEAFF. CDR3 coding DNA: TGTGCCAGCTCACCAGTTCAGCCTACCGCGGAAGAGAACACTGAAGCTTTCTTT.

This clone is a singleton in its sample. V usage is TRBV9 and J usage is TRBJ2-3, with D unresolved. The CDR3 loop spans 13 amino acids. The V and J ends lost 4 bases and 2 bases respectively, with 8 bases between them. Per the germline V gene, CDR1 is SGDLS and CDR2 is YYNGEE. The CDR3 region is CASSLEATDTQYF. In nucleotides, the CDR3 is TGTGCCAGCAGCCTCGAGGCCACAGATACGCAGTATTTT. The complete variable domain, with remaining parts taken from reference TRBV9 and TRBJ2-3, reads DSGVTQTPKHLITATGQRVTLRCSPRSGDLSVYWYQQSLDQGLQFLIQYYNGEERAKGNILERFSAQQFPDLHSELNLSSLELGDSALYFCASSLEATDTQYFGPGTRLTVL.

The CDR3 sequence is CASRDGTAPQYF. DNA of the CDR3: TGTGCCAGCAGGGACGGGACAGCCCCTCAGTACTTC. The V call is TRBV5-4, the J call TRBJ2-5; 7 nucleotides match TRBD1. The CDR3 is 12 residues long. Per the germline V gene, CDR1 is SGHNT and CDR2 is YYREEE (reference sequence). V dropped 5 bases and J dropped 11; count of bases not matched to a gene: 9. Complete variable domain (other parts from reference TRBV5-4 and TRBJ2-5): ETGVTQSPTHLIKTRGQQVTLRCSSQSGHNTVSWYQQALGQGPQFIFQYYREEENGRGNFPPRFSGLQFPNYSSELNVNALELDDSALYLCASRDGTAPQYFGPGTRLLVL.

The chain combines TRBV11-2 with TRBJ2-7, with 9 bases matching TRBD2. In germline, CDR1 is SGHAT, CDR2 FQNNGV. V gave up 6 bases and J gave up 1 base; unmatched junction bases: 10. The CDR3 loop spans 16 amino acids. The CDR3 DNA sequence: TGTGCCAGCAGTTTCCGCGGGGGGGCCAGGTCCTACGAGCAGTACTTC. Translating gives CASSFRGGARSYEQYF.

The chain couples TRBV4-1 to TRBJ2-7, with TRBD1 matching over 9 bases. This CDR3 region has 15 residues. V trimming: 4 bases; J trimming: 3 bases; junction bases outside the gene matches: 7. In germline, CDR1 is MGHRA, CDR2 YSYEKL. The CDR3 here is CASSLEGGQGYEQYF. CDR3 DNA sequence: TGCGCCAGCAGCCTAGAGGGGGGACAGGGCTACGAGCAGTACTTC.